This T cell receptor (beta chain) is drawn from a study of OX40 agonist ivuxolimab in advanced cancers. Turning to the study itself: Intravenous ivuxolimab at 0.01 to 10 mg/kg was given to patients every 2 weeks. The dose-escalation cohort had hepatocellular carcinoma, melanoma, renal cell or head and neck cancer.

TCRdb's copy holds only in-frame clones and misses some; the assay was immunoSEQ multiplex PCR. The data hold about 110,000 clones, with 80% to 95% observed a single time. Germline assignment: CDR1 SGHRS and CDR2 YFSETQ. Trimming left V 5 bases short and J 6 bases short, with 18 bases between. This CDR3 has 15 residues. This receptor was identified in an adult with an advanced solid tumor such as melanoma, head and neck, liver or kidney cancer. The source was CD4+ or CD8+ T cells sorted from blood, collected in a trial of the OX40 agonist ivuxolimab. J is TRBJ2-1 and V is TRBV5-1; D might be TRBD2 (5 bases). In DNA form, the CDR3 reads TGCGCCAGCAGTCTGGCCCCCTTGGAGGCCAATGAGCAGTTCTTC. Its translation is CASSLAPLEANEQFF.